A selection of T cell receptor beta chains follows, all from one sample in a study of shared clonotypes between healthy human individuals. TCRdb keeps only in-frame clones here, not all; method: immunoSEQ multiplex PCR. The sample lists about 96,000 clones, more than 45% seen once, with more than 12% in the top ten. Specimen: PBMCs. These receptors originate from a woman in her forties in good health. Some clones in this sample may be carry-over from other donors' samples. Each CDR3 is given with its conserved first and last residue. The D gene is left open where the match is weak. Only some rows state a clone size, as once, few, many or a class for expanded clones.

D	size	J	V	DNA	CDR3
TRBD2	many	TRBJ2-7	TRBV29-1	TGCAGCGTCTCGACTAGCGGGTCGTACGAGCAGTACTTC	CSVSTSGSYEQYF
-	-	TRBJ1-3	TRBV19	TGTGCCAGTAGCCCAACCGGGCTCTTCTCTGGAAACACCATATATTTT	CASSPTGLFSGNTIYF
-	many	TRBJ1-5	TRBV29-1	TGCAGCGTTGGACCAGGCCTTAATCAGCCCCAGCATTTT	CSVGPGLNQPQHF
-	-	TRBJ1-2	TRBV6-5	TGTGCCAGCAGCAGTGGCCGTCAGAGCTATGGCTACACCTTC	CASSSGRQSYGYTF
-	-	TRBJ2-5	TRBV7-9	TGTGCCAGCAGCTGGGAGACTCTCCAAGAGACCCAGTACTTC	CASSWETLQETQYF
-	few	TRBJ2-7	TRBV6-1	TGTGCCAGCAGTGAAGCGGGTGTCCTCGAGCAGTACTTC	CASSEAGVLEQYF
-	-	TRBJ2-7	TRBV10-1	TGCGCCAGCAGTGAACCGGAAGGGTCCTACGAGCAGTACTTC	CASSEPEGSYEQYF
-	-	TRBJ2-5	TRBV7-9	TGTGCCAGCAGCCCCACGGGACCTCAAGAGACCCAGTACTTC	CASSPTGPQETQYF
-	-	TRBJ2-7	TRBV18	TGTGCCAGCCAAAGGGCGGATACAGGGACCTACGAGCAGTACTTC	CASQRADTGTYEQYF
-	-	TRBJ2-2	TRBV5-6	TGTGCCAGCAGCTTGTATGGGGGGACCGGGGAGCTGTTTTTT	CASSLYGGTGELFF
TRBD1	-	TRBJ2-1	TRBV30	TGTGCCCGTATGGGGGACAGGCAGCAAAATGAGCAGTTCTTC	CARMGDRQQNEQFF
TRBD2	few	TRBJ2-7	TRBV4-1	TGCGCCAGCAGCCAAGACGGCGCGGGAGGGCGTGAGCAGTACTTC	CASSQDGAGGREQYF
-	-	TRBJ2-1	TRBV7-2	TGTGCCAGCAGCCAGGGCAATGAGCAGTTCTTC	CASSQGNEQFF
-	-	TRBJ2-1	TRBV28	TGTGCCAGCAGTCCCAACAGATTCTTCAACAATGAGCAGTTCTTC	CASSPNRFFNNEQFF
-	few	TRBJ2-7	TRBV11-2	TGTGCCAGCAGCTTTGGAATCCGGGATTACGAGCAGTACTTC	CASSFGIRDYEQYF
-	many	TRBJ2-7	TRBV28	TGTGCCAGCAGTTTGCCTGGGTACGAGCAGTACTTC	CASSLPGYEQYF
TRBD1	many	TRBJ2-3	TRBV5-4	TGTGCCAGCACCCCGCGGACAGGGTCAGATACGCAGTATTTT	CASTPRTGSDTQYF
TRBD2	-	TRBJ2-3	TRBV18	TGTGCCAGCTCAGCACTAGCGGGGGACACAGATACGCAGTATTTT	CASSALAGDTDTQYF
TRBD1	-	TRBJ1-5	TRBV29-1	TGCAGCGTTCTCCCGACAGGGGGCTACAATCAGCCCCAGCATTTT	CSVLPTGGYNQPQHF
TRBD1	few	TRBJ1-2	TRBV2	TGTGCCAGCAGTGAAAGGGACAGGAGCGATGGCTACACCTTC	CASSERDRSDGYTF
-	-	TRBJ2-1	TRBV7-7	TGTGCCAGCAGCACAGGACCCCAAGATGAGCAGTTCTTC	CASSTGPQDEQFF
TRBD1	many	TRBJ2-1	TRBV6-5	TGTGCCAGCGGACAGGGGCTAGGGTCCTACAATGAGCAGTTCTTC	CASGQGLGSYNEQFF
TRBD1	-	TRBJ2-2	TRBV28	TGTGCCAGCAGTCGACGGACAGGGGGGATCGGTGGCACCGGGGAGCTGTTTTTT	CASSRRTGGIGGTGELFF
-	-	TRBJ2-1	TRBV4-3	TGCGCCAGCAGCCAAGGGTATTTAGCCGATGAGCAGTTCTTC	CASSQGYLADEQFF